This T cell receptor beta chain was sequenced for a study of spatial heterogeneity in lung cancer. Overall study findings and caveats: In tumors, expanded intratumoral alpha and beta TCR counts tracked mutation counts. Of the expanded TCRs, ubiquitous and regional counts tracked the counts of ubiquitous and regional nonsynonymous mutations, respectively.

Comments on this clonotype: Its antigen remains unidentified. Within a library made for alpha chains, this beta chain is off target, and its count is uninformative.

The CDR3 consists of 15 residues. Germline V gene data show CDR1 as KGHDR and CDR2 as SFDVKD. The trim removed 9 bases at V and 4 bases at J, leaving 11 bases unmatched. Stated time point: sample taken at primary tumor resection. There were some 76 donors, all of them untreated patients with early-stage non-small cell lung cancer. Unsorted whole RNA of tumor, nontumor lung or frozen PBMC was sequenced. Each TCR cDNA molecule carried a unique molecular identifier. TCRdb recomputed calls from the 5' RACE reads with MiXCR, one row per CDR3 protein. This table has approximately 10,000 distinct CDR3 sequences, around 5.5% appearing once.

This clonotype was obtained from a male donor with early-stage non-small cell lung cancer. Sequenced material: lung tumor tissue, taken at surgery. The rearrangement uses TRBV24-1 and TRBJ2-7; 10 nucleotides align to TRBD1. In DNA, the CDR3 is TGTGCCACCGCGACCGGGACAGGGGCCGGGTACGAGCAGTACTTC. Amino acids: CATATGTGAGYEQYF.